Listed here are 13 T cell receptor beta chains from one sample, sequenced in a study of molecular identifiers for immune sequencing clone quantification. TCRdb independently ran MiXCR on the PCR reads; one entry per CDR3 protein. The table has a few hundred thousand distinct CDR3 sequences, over 20% seen once; the top ten hold roughly 0.81%. Specimen: naive CD8+ T cells from blood, with Jurkat cell RNA spiked in. The sample's subset: FACS-sorted CD8+CD4-CCR7+CD45RA+ naive T cells. The receptors were sampled from a human donor in good health. Some libraries in this study had Jurkat cell RNA spiked in.

This clonotype was picked up many times. V usage is TRBV4-3 and J usage is TRBJ2-5; D is undetermined. The germline CDR1 and CDR2 sequences are LGHNA and YSLEER. V gave up 0 bases and J gave up 5 bases, with 10 bases separating them. This CDR3 comprises 14 residues. CDR3 DNA: TGCGCCAGCAGCCAAGATCGGTCCTTCGAGACCCAGTACTTC. The encoded protein is CASSQDRSFETQYF.

This clonotype has only a few counts. The chain uses TRBV27 and TRBJ1-1, with D maybe TRBD1 (6 bases). CDR3 size: 13 residues. Germline CDR1 MNHEY, CDR2 SMNVEV (reference sequence). The V end lost 6 bases, the J end lost 6 bases, and 14 bases lay between the germline ends. Written as DNA, the CDR3 is TGTGCCAGCAGACAGGGAGCTGAGGCTGAAGCTTTCTTT. This translates into CASRQGAEAEAFF.

The rearrangement uses TRBV4-3 and TRBJ2-1, with 8 bases fitting TRBD1. CDR3 length: 17 residues. Germline V gene lookup returns CDR1 LGHNA and CDR2 YSLEER. The V and J ends lost 0 bases and 5 bases, in that order; junction bases with no gene match: 9. CDR3 bases: TGCGCCAGCAGCCAAGACCAGGAGGCAGGGGGCAACAATGAGCAGTTCTTC. It is translated as CASSQDQEAGGNNEQFF.

This clonotype has only a few counts. The rearrangement links TRBV5-4 to TRBJ2-7, with a weak D call TRBD1 (8 bases). Germline V CDR1 and CDR2: SGHNT, YYREEE (reference sequence). Deletions cut 5 bases from V and 7 bases from J, with 19 bases between. The CDR3 is 14 residues long. The CDR3 nucleotides read TGTGCCAGCAGGCCGAGCGGGACAGGTGAAGAGCAGTACTTC. Translated, it gives CASRPSGTGEEQYF.

This clonotype was found many times. This sequence joins TRBV7-9 and TRBJ1-1; tentatively, D is TRBD1 (6 bases). V lost 1 base and J 0 bases, leaving 12 bases between the germline ends. The CDR3 runs 16 residues. CDR1 and CDR2 (germline): SEHNR, FQNEAQ (reference sequence). The CDR3 DNA follows: TGTGCCAGCAGCTTAGTACAGGGCCTGATGAACACTGAAGCTTTCTTT. This translates into CASSLVQGLMNTEAFF.

The rearrangement uses TRBV10-2 and TRBJ1-5; maybe TRBD1 (5 bases). The CDR3 is made up of 17 amino acids. CDR1 is WSHSY and CDR2 is SAAADI in the germline V gene. Trimming left V 4 bases short and J 5 bases short, with 21 bases between. CDR3 sequence (DNA): TGCGCCAGCAGTGGAGGGGTCGCCGAAAACATAGATCAGCCCCAGCATTTT. Its translation: CASSGGVAENIDQPQHF.

This clonotype appeared many times. The chain is built from TRBV28 and TRBJ1-1; D uncertain. The CDR3 runs 13 residues. V lost 5 bases and J 4 bases, leaving 11 bases between the germline ends. Germline V gene sequence: CDR1 MDHEN, CDR2 SYDVKM. The CDR3 region is CASSPLEVTEAFF. In DNA, the CDR3 is TGTGCCAGCAGTCCACTAGAGGTCACTGAAGCTTTCTTT.

This clonotype was observed many times. This chain uses TRBV7-6 with TRBJ1-4; D is unclear. Per the germline V gene, CDR1 is SGHVS and CDR2 is FNYEAQ. This CDR3 is built from 13 residues. Trimming pared 1 base from V and 14 bases from J, leaving 14 bases between. CDR3 residues: CASSLDRAGLLFF. The CDR3 nucleotides read TGTGCCAGCAGCTTAGACCGGGCCGGATTGCTGTTTTTT.

There are a few counts of this clonotype. V is TRBV7-6 and J is TRBJ2-2, with 8 bases identical to TRBD1. CDR1 and CDR2 from the germline V gene are SGHVS and FNYEAQ. This CDR3 region has 14 residues. DNA of the CDR3: TGTGCTGTATCCCAGGGGGCACACACCGGGGAGCTGTTTTTT. Translated, it gives CAVSQGAHTGELFF.

In nucleotides, the CDR3 is TGCGCCAGCAGCCAAGAAAGGTTAGGGGTCAAGAACACCGGGGAGCTGTTTTTT. Translating it yields CASSQERLGVKNTGELFF. V and J are TRBV4-3 and TRBJ2-2; weak D call: TRBD1 (5 bases). The V end was cut by 0 bases, the J end by 1 base, with 15 bases between. The CDR3 length is 18 residues. Germline lookup yields CDR1 LGHNA and CDR2 YSLEER.

This clonotype has more than one count but fewer than ten. The rearrangement joins TRBV5-1 to TRBJ2-7, with 9 bases fitting TRBD1. The germline V gene has CDR1 SGHRS and CDR2 YFSETQ. The CDR3 is 13 amino acids. With 2 bases clipped from V and 7 bases from J, the junction kept 4 bases outside the gene matches. CDR3 residues: CASSLGQGLEQYF. The CDR3 DNA reads as TGCGCCAGCAGCTTAGGACAGGGGTTAGAGCAGTACTTC.

This clonotype has more than one count but fewer than ten. V gene TRBV5-1 combines with J gene TRBJ2-2; D is perhaps TRBD2 (6 bases). Per the germline V gene, CDR1 is SGHRS and CDR2 is YFSETQ. The CDR3 spans 16 residues. Trimming removed 1 base at V and 4 bases at J, with 14 bases between. The CDR3 DNA sequence: TGCGCCAGCAGCTTGACTGGGGGTAGCGGCACCGGGGAGCTGTTTTTT. This gives the protein CASSLTGGSGTGELFF.

This clonotype has at least ten counts. V gene TRBV5-5 combines with J gene TRBJ1-4; unclear D gene. Trimming took off 0 bases at V and 7 bases at J, with 4 bases between the two ends. This CDR3 spans 12 amino acids. Germline CDR1 reads SGHKS; CDR2 reads YYEKEE (reference sequence). For the CDR3, the DNA is TGTGCCAGCAGCTTGGGAGTTGAAAAACTGTTTTTT. Its protein product is CASSLGVEKLFF.